The T cell receptor (beta chain) under discussion was sequenced for a study of pediatric ulcerative colitis. Overall study findings and caveats: Rectal repertoires separated controls, mild-moderate and acute severe colitis. Substantially fewer templates came from two patients' blood samples.

The survey-level immunoSEQ assay was used. Each sample received Survey-level depth of up to 500,000 reads. This table comes from immunoSEQ multiplex PCR, and its TCRdb copy is limited to in-frame clones, with some not included. The sample lists some 24,000 clones, 55% to 85% occurring once. Rectal tissue came from one to two pinch biopsies taken at colonoscopy. In the case of this clone: Its antigen is unknown.

Material: gut tissue. The source is a boy younger than 18 with severe ulcerative colitis.

CDR3 sequence (DNA): TGTGCCACCAGCAGGACGCGAACCGGGGAGCTGTTTTTT. Translating it yields CATSRTRTGELFF. V is TRBV15 and J is TRBJ2-2; D not certain. CDR1 and CDR2 from the germline V gene are LNHNV and YYDKDF (reference sequence). The V end lost 3 bases, the J end lost 5 bases, and 7 bases lay between the germline ends. The CDR3 length is 13 residues.